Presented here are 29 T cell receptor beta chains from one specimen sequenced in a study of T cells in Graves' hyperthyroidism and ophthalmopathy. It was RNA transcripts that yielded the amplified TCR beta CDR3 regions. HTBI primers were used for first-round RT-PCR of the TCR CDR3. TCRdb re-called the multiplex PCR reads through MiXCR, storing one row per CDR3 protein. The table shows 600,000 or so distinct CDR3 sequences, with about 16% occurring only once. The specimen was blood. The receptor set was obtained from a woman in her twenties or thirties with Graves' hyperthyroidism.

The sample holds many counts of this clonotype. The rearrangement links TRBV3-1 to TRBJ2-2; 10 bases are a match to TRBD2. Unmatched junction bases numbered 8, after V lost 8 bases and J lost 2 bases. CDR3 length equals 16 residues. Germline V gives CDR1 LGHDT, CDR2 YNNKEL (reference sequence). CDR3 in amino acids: CASRLAGVHNTGELFF. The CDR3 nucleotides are TGTGCCAGCCGGCTAGCGGGAGTACACAACACCGGGGAGCTGTTTTTT.

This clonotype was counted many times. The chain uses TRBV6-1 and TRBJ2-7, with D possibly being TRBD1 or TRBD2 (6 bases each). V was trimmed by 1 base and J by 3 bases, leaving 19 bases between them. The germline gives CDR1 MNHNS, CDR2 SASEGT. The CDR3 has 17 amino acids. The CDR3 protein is CASSEGRRGGGLYEQYF. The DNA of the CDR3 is TGTGCCAGCAGTGAAGGTCGGAGAGGAGGGGGTCTCTACGAGCAGTACTTC.

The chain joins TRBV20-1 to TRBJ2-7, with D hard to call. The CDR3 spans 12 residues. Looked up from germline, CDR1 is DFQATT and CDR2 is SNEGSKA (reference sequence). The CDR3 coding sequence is TGCGCTGGCAGCGCGGACTCCTACGAGCAGTACTTC. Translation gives CAGSADSYEQYF.

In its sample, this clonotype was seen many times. The CDR3 loop is CASSLTGLSSGYTF. The CDR3 DNA reads TGTGCCAGCAGTTTGACAGGACTATCTAGTGGCTACACCTTC. The chain combines TRBV12-3 or TRBV12-4 with TRBJ1-2; the D gene is possibly TRBD1 (6 bases). Deletions cut 3 bases from V and 7 bases from J, with 15 bases between. CDR3 size: 14 residues.

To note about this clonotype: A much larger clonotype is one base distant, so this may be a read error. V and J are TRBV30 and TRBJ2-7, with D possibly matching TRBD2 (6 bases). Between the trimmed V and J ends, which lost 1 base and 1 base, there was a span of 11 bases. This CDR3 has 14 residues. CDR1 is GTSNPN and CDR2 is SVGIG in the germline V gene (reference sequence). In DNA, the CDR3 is TGTGCCTGGAGTGCGGGAGAAGGGTCCTACGAGCAGTACTTC. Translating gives CAWSAGEGSYEQYF. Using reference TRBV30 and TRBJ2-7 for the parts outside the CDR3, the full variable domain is SQTIHQWPATLVQPVGSPLSLECTVEGTSNPNLYWYRQAAGRGLQLLFYSVGIGQISSEVPQNLSASRPQDRQFILSSKKLLLSDSGFYLCAWSAGEGSYEQYFGPGTRLTVT.

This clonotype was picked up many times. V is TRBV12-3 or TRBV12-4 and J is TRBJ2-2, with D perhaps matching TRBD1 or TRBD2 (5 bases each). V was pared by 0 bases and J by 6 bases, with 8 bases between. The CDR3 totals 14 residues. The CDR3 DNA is TGTGCCAGCAGTTTAGCGGGACGTCCCGGGGAGCTGTTTTTT. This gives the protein CASSLAGRPGELFF.

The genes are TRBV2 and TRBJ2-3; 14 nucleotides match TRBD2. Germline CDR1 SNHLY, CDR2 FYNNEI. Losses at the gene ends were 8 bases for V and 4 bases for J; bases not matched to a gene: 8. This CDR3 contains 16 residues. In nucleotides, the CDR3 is TGTGCCAGCGCCCCGGGACTAGCGGGAGTCGCAGATACGCAGTATTTT. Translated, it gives CASAPGLAGVADTQYF.

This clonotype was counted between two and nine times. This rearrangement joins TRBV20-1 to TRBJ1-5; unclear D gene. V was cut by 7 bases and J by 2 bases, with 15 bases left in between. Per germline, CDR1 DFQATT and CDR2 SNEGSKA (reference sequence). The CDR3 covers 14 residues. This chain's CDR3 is CSVSRMVGNQPQHF. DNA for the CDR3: TGCAGTGTATCGAGGATGGTTGGCAATCAGCCCCAGCATTTT.

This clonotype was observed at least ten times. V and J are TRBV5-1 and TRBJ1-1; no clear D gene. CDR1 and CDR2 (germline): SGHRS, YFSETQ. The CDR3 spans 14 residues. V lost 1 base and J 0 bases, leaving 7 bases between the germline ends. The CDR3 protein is CASSLTDLNTEAFF. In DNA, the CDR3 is TGCGCCAGCAGCTTGACAGACTTGAACACTGAAGCTTTCTTT.

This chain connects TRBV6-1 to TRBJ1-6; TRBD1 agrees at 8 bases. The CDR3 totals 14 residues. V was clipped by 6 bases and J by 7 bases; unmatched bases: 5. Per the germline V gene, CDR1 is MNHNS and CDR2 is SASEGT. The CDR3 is CASSARTGNSPLHF. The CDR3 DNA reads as TGTGCCAGCAGCGCTCGGACAGGGAATTCACCCCTCCACTTT.

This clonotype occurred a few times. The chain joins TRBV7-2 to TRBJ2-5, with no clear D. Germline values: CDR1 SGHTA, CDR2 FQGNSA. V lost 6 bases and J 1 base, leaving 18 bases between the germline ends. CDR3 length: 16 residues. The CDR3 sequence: CASSALFGPRQETQYF. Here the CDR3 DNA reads TGTGCCAGCAGTGCCCTTTTCGGACCACGCCAAGAGACCCAGTACTTC.

CDR3: CASSSGNSRAFF. The CDR3 nucleotides read TGTGCCAGCAGTTCGGGGAACAGCCGAGCTTTCTTT. The genes are TRBV28 and TRBJ1-1; no firm D call. Trimming took 4 bases from V and 10 from J, leaving 13 bases between them. The CDR3 runs to 12 residues. Germline CDR1 is MDHEN and CDR2 is SYDVKM.

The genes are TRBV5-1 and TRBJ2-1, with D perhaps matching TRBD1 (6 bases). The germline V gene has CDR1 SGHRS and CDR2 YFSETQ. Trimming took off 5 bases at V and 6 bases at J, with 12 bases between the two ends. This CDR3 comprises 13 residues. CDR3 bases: TGCGCCAGCAGAAGGACAGCCGTCAATGAGCAGTTCTTC. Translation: CASRRTAVNEQFF.

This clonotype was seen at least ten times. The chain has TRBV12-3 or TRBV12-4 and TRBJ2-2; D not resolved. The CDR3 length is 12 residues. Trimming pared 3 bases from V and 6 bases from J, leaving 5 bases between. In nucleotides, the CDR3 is TGTGCCAGCAGTTTCAAGGCCGGGGAGCTGTTTTTT. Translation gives CASSFKAGELFF.

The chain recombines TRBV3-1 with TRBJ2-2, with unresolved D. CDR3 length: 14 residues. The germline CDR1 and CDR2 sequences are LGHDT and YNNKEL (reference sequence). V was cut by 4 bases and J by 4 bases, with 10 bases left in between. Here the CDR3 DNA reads TGTGCCAGCAGCCCTCTTCTCCCCACCGGGGAGCTGTTTTTT. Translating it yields CASSPLLPTGELFF.

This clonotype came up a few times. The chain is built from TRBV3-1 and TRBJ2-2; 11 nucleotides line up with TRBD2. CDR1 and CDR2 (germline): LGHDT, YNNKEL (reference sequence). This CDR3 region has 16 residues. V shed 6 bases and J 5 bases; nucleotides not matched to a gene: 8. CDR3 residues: CASRPLAGGNTGELFF. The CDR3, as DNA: TGTGCCAGCAGGCCGTTAGCGGGAGGGAATACCGGGGAGCTGTTTTTT.

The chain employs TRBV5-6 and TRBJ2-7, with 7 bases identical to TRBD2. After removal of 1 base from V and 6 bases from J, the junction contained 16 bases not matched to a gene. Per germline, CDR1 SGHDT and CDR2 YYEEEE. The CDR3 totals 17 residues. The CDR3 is CASSLLLAEDQEGEQYF. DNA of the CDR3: TGTGCCAGCAGCTTGCTTCTAGCGGAAGATCAGGAGGGCGAGCAGTACTTC.

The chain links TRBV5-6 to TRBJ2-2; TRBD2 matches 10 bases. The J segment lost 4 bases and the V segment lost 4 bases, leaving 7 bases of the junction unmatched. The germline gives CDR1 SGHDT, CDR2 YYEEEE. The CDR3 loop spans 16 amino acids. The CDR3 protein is CASSTTLAGATGELFF. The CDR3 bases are TGTGCCAGCAGCACAACTCTAGCGGGGGCCACCGGGGAGCTGTTTTTT.

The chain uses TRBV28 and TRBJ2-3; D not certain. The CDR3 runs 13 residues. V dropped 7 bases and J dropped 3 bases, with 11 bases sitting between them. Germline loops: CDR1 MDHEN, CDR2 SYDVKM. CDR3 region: CASTTALTDTQYF. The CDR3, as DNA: TGTGCCAGCACCACAGCCCTTACAGATACGCAGTATTTT.

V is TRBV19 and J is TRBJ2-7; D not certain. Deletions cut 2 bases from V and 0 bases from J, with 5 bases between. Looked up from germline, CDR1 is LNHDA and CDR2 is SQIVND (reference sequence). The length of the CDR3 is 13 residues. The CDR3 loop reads CASSITASYEQYF. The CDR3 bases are TGTGCCAGTAGTATAACGGCCTCCTACGAGCAGTACTTC.

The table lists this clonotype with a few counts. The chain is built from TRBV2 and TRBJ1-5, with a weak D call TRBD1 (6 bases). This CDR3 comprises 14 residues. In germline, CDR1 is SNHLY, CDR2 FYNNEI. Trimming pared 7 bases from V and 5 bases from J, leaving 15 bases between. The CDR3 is CASTGGPGDQPQHF. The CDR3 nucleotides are TGTGCCAGCACTGGTGGGCCAGGGGATCAGCCCCAGCATTTT.

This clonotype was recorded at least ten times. Here the CDR3 DNA reads TGTGCCAGTAGCAATTACGGGGTGAGCACTGAAGCTTTCTTT. Its protein is CASSNYGVSTEAFF. V usage is TRBV19 and J usage is TRBJ1-1; unclear D gene. CDR3 length equals 14 residues. CDR1 is LNHDA, CDR2 SQIVND, per germline (reference sequence). Trimming removed 6 bases at V and 4 bases at J, with 15 bases between.

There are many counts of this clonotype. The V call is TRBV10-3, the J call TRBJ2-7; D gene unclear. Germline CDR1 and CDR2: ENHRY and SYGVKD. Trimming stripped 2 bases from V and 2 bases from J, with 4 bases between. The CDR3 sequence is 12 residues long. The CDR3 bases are TGTGCCATCAGTGAGGCAGCCTACGAGCAGTACTTC. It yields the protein CAISEAAYEQYF.

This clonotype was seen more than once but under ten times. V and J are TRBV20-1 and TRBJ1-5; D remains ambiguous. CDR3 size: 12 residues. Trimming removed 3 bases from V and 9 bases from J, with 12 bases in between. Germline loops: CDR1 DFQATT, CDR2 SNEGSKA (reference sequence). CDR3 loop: CSASRGGRPQHF. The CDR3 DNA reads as TGCAGTGCTAGCCGCGGCGGCAGGCCCCAGCATTTT.

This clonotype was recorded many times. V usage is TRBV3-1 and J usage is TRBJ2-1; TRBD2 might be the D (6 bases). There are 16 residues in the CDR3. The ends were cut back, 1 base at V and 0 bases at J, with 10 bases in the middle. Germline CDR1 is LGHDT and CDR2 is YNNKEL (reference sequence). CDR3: CASSQVAESSYNEQFF. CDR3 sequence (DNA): TGTGCCAGCAGCCAAGTAGCGGAGAGCTCCTACAATGAGCAGTTCTTC.

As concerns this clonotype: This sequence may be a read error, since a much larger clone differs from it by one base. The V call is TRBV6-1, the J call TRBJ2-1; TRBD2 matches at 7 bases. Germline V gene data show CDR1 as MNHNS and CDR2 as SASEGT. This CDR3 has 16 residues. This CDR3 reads CASSRGGSHAYNERFF. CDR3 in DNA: TGTGCCAGCAGTCGGGGCGGGAGTCACGCCTACAATGAGCGGTTCTTC.

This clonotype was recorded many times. CDR3 DNA: TGTGCCAGCAGTTTAAGGGACAGAGTAGATCAGCCCCAGCATTTT. The encoded protein is CASSLRDRVDQPQHF. The rearrangement joins TRBV28 to TRBJ1-5; 7 positions agree with TRBD1. Per germline, CDR1 MDHEN and CDR2 SYDVKM. Losses at the gene ends were 2 bases for V and 5 bases for J; bases not matched to a gene: 6. This CDR3 spans 15 amino acids.

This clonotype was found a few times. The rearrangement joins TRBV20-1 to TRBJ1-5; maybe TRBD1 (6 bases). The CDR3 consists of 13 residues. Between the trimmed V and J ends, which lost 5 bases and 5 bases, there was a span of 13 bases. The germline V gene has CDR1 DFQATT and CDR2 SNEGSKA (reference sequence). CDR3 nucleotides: TGCAGTGCTGAACCTCAGGGGTATCAGCCCCAGCATTTT. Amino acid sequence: CSAEPQGYQPQHF.

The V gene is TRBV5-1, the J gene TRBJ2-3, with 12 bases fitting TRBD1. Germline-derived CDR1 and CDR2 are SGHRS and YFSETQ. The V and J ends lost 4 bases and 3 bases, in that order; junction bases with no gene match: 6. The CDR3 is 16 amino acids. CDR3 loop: CASSPGTGGSTDTQYF. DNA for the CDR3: TGCGCCAGCAGCCCCGGGACAGGGGGCTCAACAGATACGCAGTATTTT.